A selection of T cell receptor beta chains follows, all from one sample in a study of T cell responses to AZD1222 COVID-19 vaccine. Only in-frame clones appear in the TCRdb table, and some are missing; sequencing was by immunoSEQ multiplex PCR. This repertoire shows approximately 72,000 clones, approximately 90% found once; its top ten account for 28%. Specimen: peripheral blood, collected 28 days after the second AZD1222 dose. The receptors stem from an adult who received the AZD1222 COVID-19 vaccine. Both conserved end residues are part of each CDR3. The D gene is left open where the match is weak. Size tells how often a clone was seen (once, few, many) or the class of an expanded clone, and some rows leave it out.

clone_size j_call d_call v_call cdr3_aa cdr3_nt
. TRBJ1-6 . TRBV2 CASREQGASNSPLHF TGTGCCAGCAGGGAACAGGGCGCCAGTAATTCACCCCTCCACTTT
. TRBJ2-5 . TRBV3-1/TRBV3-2 CASSQSRAQYF TGTGCCAGCAGCCAAAGTAGGGCCCAGTACTTC
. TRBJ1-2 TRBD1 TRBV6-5 CASRADRVGGYTF TGTGCCAGCAGGGCTGACAGGGTCGGGGGCTACACCTTC
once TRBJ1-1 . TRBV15 CATSRDPGGNTEAFF TGTGCCACCAGCAGAGATCCGGGGGGGAACACTGAAGCTTTCTTT
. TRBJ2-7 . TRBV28 CASSLRSGRLREQYF TGTGCCAGCAGTTTAAGGTCGGGACGTCTTAGGGAGCAGTACTTC
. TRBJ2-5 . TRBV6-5 CASSYQLGTGGETQYF TGTGCCAGCAGTTACCAACTGGGGACTGGCGGTGAGACCCAGTACTTC
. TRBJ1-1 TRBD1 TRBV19 CASTLAGTGDTEAFF TGTGCCAGTACGTTGGCCGGGACAGGGGACACTGAAGCTTTCTTT
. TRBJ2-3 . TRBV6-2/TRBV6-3 CASSYSGHPLPTDTQYF TGTGCCAGCAGTTACTCCGGACACCCACTACCCACAGATACGCAGTATTTT
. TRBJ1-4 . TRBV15 CATSRVVAGTANEKLFF TGTGCCACCAGCAGAGTGGTCGCGGGGACGGCTAATGAAAAACTGTTTTTT
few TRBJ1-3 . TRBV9 CASSVQTGNTIYF TGTGCCAGCAGCGTACAAACCGGAAACACCATATATTTT
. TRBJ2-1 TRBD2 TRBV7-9 CASSLGARLAGGRNEQFF TGTGCCAGCAGCTTAGGGGCCCGACTAGCGGGAGGGCGGAATGAGCAGTTCTTC
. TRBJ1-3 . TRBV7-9 CASSLFGEPGGNTIYF TGTGCCAGCAGCTTATTTGGGGAGCCGGGAGGAAACACCATATATTTT
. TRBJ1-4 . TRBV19 CASSYTGTVGEKLFF TGTGCCAGTAGTTACACCGGGACGGTGGGAGAAAAACTGTTTTTT
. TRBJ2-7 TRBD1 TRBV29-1 CSVRTGGGSYEQYF TGCAGCGTGCGTACAGGGGGAGGCTCCTACGAGCAGTACTTC
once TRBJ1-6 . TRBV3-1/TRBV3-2 CASRSGLSNSPLHF TGTGCCAGCAGGTCGGGGCTGTCAAATTCACCCCTCCACTTT
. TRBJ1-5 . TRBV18 CASSLREGTQHF TGTGCCAGCTCACTTCGAGAAGGGACCCAGCATTTT
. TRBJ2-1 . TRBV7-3 CASSSGSETRWGAQFF TGTGCCAGCAGCTCCGGTTCCGAGACTAGGTGGGGGGCGCAGTTCTTC
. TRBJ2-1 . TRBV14 CASSQRTPDNEQFF TGTGCCAGCAGCCAAAGGACCCCGGACAATGAGCAGTTCTTC
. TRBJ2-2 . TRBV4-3 CASSRTEETGELFF TGCGCCAGCAGCCGGACGGAGGAGACCGGGGAGCTGTTTTTT
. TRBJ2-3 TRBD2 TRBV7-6 CASEGGSSDTQYF TGTGCCAGCGAGGGAGGGTCGTCAGATACGCAGTATTTT
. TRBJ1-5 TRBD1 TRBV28 CASSFSGGDYSNQPQHF TGTGCCAGCAGTTTCTCAGGGGGCGACTATAGCAATCAGCCCCAGCATTTT
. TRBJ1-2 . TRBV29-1 CSVGRTEVGGYTF TGCAGCGTTGGGAGGACGGAGGTGGGAGGCTACACCTTC
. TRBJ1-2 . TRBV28 CASSLSGLYGYTF TGTGCCAGCAGTTTATCTGGTCTCTATGGCTACACCTTC
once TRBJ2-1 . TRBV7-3 CASSLTHRASEQFF TGTGCCAGCAGCTTAACGCATAGAGCTAGTGAGCAGTTCTTC
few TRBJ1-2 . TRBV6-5 CASKGSSQYGYTF TGTGCCAGCAAAGGGTCAAGCCAATATGGCTACACCTTC
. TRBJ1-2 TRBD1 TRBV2 CASSDPGQETNYGYTF TGTGCCAGCAGCGACCCGGGACAGGAAACCAACTATGGCTACACCTTC
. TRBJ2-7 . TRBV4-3 CASSQVAGGEQYF TGCGCCAGCAGCCAAGTGGCTGGTGGAGAGCAGTACTTC
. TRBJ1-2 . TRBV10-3 CAISEGTNYGYTF TGTGCCATCAGTGAAGGCACTAACTATGGCTACACCTTC
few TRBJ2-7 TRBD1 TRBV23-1 CASTTRSDRWTLGYEQYF TGCGCCAGCACTACAAGGTCGGACAGGTGGACTTTGGGCTACGAGCAGTACTTC
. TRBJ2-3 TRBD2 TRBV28 CASSLGTSGRGTDTQYF TGTGCCAGCAGTCTCGGGACTAGCGGGAGGGGCACAGATACGCAGTATTTT
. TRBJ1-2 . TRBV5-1 CASSLGIGVANYGYTF TGCGCCAGCAGCTTGGGGATCGGGGTGGCCAACTATGGCTACACCTTC
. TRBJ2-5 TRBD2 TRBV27 CASSFYSGRARETQYF TGTGCCAGCAGTTTCTACAGCGGGAGGGCCCGGGAGACCCAGTACTTC
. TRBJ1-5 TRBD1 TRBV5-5 CASSWGDRGSVGNQPQHF TGTGCCAGCAGCTGGGGGGACAGGGGCTCGGTGGGCAATCAGCCCCAGCATTTT
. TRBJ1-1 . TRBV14 CASSQDLWGPEAFF TGTGCCAGCAGCCAAGATCTTTGGGGACCTGAAGCTTTCTTT
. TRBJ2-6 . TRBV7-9 CASSFSSGANVLTF TGTGCCAGCAGCTTCAGCTCTGGGGCCAACGTCCTGACTTTC
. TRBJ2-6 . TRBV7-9 CASSLGGTGANVLTF TGTGCCAGCAGCTTAGGGGGAACTGGGGCCAACGTCCTGACTTTC